The 7 T cell receptor beta chains listed next were all sequenced from one sample in a study of T cell responses to AZD1222 COVID-19 vaccine. Produced via immunoSEQ multiplex PCR; TCRdb's table is partial and in-frame only. This sample carries 95,000 to 130,000 clones, approximately 93% of them seen once, and the ten largest clones take 2.5% to 3.5%. The sequences come from peripheral blood, collected on day 0 of AZD1222 vaccination. These receptor sequences come from an adult in good health.

The rearrangement joins TRBV27 to TRBJ2-7, with a tentative D call TRBD1 (7 bases). Per the germline V gene, CDR1 is MNHEY and CDR2 is SMNVEV (reference sequence). V lost 3 bases to trimming and J lost 2 bases, with 11 bases between them. The CDR3 is 14 residues long. This chain's CDR3 is CASSLEGQTYEQYF. CDR3 nucleotides: TGTGCCAGCAGTTTGGAGGGACAGACCTACGAGCAGTACTTC.

V is TRBV28 and J is TRBJ2-2; D is undetermined. Trimming took off 4 bases at V and 4 bases at J, with 10 bases between the two ends. The CDR3 is made up of 14 amino acids. CDR1 and CDR2 from the germline V gene are MDHEN and SYDVKM. The CDR3 loop reads CASSSGLATGELFF. The CDR3 DNA follows: TGTGCCAGCAGTTCTGGGCTCGCCACCGGGGAGCTGTTTTTT. Together with reference TRBV28 and TRBJ2-2, the CDR3 gives the full variable domain: DVKVTQSSRYLVKRTGEKVFLECVQDMDHENMFWYRQDPGLGLRLIYFSYDVKMKEKGDIPEGYSVSREKKERFSLILESASTNQTSMYLCASSSGLATGELFFGEGSRLTVL.

The chain carries TRBV6-4 and TRBJ2-3, with TRBD2 as a possible D gene (6 bases). Germline V gene sequence: CDR1 MRHNA, CDR2 SNTAGT. V lost 6 bases and J lost 6, with 19 bases in between. This CDR3 has 15 residues. DNA of the CDR3: TGTGCCAGCAGCAAGACTAGTTCGGGATTGGATACGCAGTATTTT. It is translated as CASSKTSSGLDTQYF.

Here the CDR3 reads CASSGNRGLVTEAFF. For the CDR3, the DNA is TGTGCCAGCAGTGGAAACAGGGGGCTAGTGACTGAAGCTTTCTTT. V gene TRBV2 combines with J gene TRBJ1-1; the match to TRBD1 covers 9 bases. Germline CDR1 SNHLY, CDR2 FYNNEI. The CDR3 totals 15 residues. The J segment lost 5 bases and the V segment lost 4 bases, leaving 8 bases of the junction unmatched.

The CDR3 DNA reads as TGTGCCAGCAGCACCCGGACTAGCGGGAATACAGATACGCAGTATTTT. It encodes CASSTRTSGNTDTQYF. J is TRBJ2-3 and V is TRBV11-2; 12 bases are a match to TRBD2. This CDR3 spans 16 amino acids. Germline loops: CDR1 SGHAT, CDR2 FQNNGV. The ends lost 5 bases at V and 3 bases at J; junction bases unmatched: 6. The whole variable domain, filled in from reference TRBV11-2 and TRBJ2-3, reads EAGVAQSPRYKIIEKRQSVAFWCNPISGHATLYWYQQILGQGPKLLIQFQNNGVVDDSQLPKDRFSAERLKGVDSTLKIQPAKLEDSAVYLCASSTRTSGNTDTQYFGPGTRLTVL.

The chain combines TRBV28 with TRBJ2-7; 9 bases agree with TRBD1. V was pared by 3 bases and J by 2 bases, with 5 bases of the junction left unmatched. Germline V gene data show CDR1 as MDHEN and CDR2 as SYDVKM. This CDR3 is 15 amino acids long. CDR3 bases: TGTGCCAGCAGTTTCCGACAGGGGGGAACCTACGAGCAGTACTTC. This translates into CASSFRQGGTYEQYF.

The gene calls are TRBV5-4 and TRBJ1-2; D is unclear. V was cut by 1 base and J by 2 bases, with 6 bases left in between. This CDR3 contains 13 residues. Per the germline V gene, CDR1 is SGHNT and CDR2 is YYREEE (reference sequence). CDR3 protein: CASSLSVNYGYTF. In nucleotides, the CDR3 is TGTGCCAGCAGCTTGTCGGTGAACTATGGCTACACCTTC.